These 15 T cell receptor beta chains originate from one sample sequenced in a study of CD4 T cells in relation to SARS-CoV-2 and coronaviruses. The assay was immunoSEQ multiplex PCR, and TCRdb's table has in-frame clones only and misses some. This table has some 40,000 clones, 75% to 90% appearing once. Specimen: memory CD4+ T cells from PBMCs. All receptors derive from an adult with COVID-19.

V is TRBV2 and J is TRBJ1-2, with D uncertain. The CDR3 is 12 residues long. V lost 3 bases and J lost 4, with 6 bases in between. Per the germline V gene, CDR1 is SNHLY and CDR2 is FYNNEI. The DNA for the CDR3 is TGTGCCAGCAGTGATTACGGCTATGGCTACACCTTC. Its translation is CASSDYGYGYTF.

This clone has just one count. The rearrangement joins TRBV2 to TRBJ2-6, with D perhaps matching TRBD1 or TRBD2 (5 bases each). The CDR3 spans 15 residues. The V and J ends lost 3 bases and 3 bases respectively, with 9 bases between them. CDR1 and CDR2 (germline): SNHLY, FYNNEI. The CDR3 sequence is CASSDWGSGANVLTF. In DNA, the CDR3 is TGTGCCAGCAGTGATTGGGGGAGTGGGGCCAACGTCCTGACTTTC.

This clone was found a few times. The V gene is TRBV2, the J gene TRBJ2-7; 12 bases match TRBD2. CDR3 length: 17 amino acids. The ends lost 3 bases at V and 4 bases at J; junction bases unmatched: 10. CDR1 is SNHLY and CDR2 is FYNNEI in the germline V gene. CDR3 in amino acids: CASSDLPGLAGRYEQYF. The DNA for the CDR3 is TGTGCCAGCAGTGACCTCCCCGGACTAGCGGGGAGGTACGAGCAGTACTTC.

The CDR3 reads CAWRQNTEAFF. In DNA, the CDR3 is TGTGCCTGGAGACAGAACACTGAAGCTTTCTTT. This chain uses TRBV30 with TRBJ1-1; unclear D gene. The V and J ends lost 3 bases and 1 base respectively, with 3 bases between them. Germline values: CDR1 GTSNPN, CDR2 SVGIG (reference sequence). This CDR3 contains 11 residues.

V is TRBV7-8 and J is TRBJ2-7; D remains unclear. Germline V gives CDR1 SGHVS, CDR2 FQNEAQ. Trimming stripped 1 base from V and 3 bases from J, with 10 bases between. The CDR3 totals 14 residues. The CDR3 loop is CASSLGTTDYEQYF. The CDR3 DNA is TGTGCCAGCAGCTTAGGGACGACTGACTACGAGCAGTACTTC.

V and J are TRBV19 and TRBJ2-2; no clear D gene. The CDR3 spans 11 residues. The germline V gene encodes CDR1 LNHDA and CDR2 SQIVND (reference sequence). V was clipped by 8 bases and J by 4 bases, with 5 bases between them. CDR3 DNA sequence: TGTGCCAGTCGATCCACCGGGGAGCTGTTTTTT. Translated: CASRSTGELFF. The whole variable domain, remainder taken from reference TRBV19 and TRBJ2-2, is DGGITQSPKYLFRKEGQNVTLSCEQNLNHDAMYWYRQDPGQGLRLIYYSQIVNDFQKGDIAEGYSVSREKKESFPLTVTSAQKNPTAFYLCASRSTGELFFGEGSRLTVL.

This chain joins TRBV2 and TRBJ2-2; no definite D call. CDR3 size: 13 residues. V was pared by 7 bases and J by 1 base, with 7 bases between. The germline V gene has CDR1 SNHLY and CDR2 FYNNEI. This chain's CDR3 is CASNERNTGELFF. The CDR3 DNA follows: TGTGCCAGCAACGAGCGGAACACCGGGGAGCTGTTTTTT.

The genes are TRBV18 and TRBJ2-3; D is undetermined. Germline CDR1 KGHSH, CDR2 LQKENI. The CDR3 loop spans 13 amino acids. Deletions cut 1 base from V and 4 bases from J, with 6 bases between. The chain's CDR3 is CASSPQGADTQYF. DNA for the CDR3: TGTGCCAGCTCACCACAGGGCGCAGATACGCAGTATTTT.

V usage is TRBV4-1 and J usage is TRBJ2-3; D possibly corresponds to TRBD2 (6 bases). Germline V gives CDR1 MGHRA, CDR2 YSYEKL. V dropped 4 bases and J dropped 4 bases, with 15 bases sitting between them. This CDR3 region has 15 residues. CDR3 loop: CASSLAGLWPDTQYF. Here the CDR3 DNA reads TGCGCCAGCAGCCTCGCGGGACTTTGGCCAGATACGCAGTATTTT.

The chain couples TRBV6-6 to TRBJ1-2; TRBD1 matches at 9 bases. The CDR3 consists of 15 residues. Trimming took 5 bases from V and 7 from J; bases not matched to a gene: 11. The V gene's germline CDR1 is MNHNY and CDR2 SVGAGI (reference sequence). The CDR3 protein is CASSIQQGALVGYTF. The CDR3 nucleotides read TGTGCCAGCAGTATACAACAGGGGGCGCTGGTTGGCTACACCTTC.

The rearrangement uses TRBV2 and TRBJ1-2; D ambiguous. The CDR3 sequence is 12 residues long. Germline V gene sequence: CDR1 SNHLY, CDR2 FYNNEI. V lost 5 bases and J lost 8, with 12 bases in between. CDR3 region: CASSQDRLGYTF. CDR3 sequence (DNA): TGTGCCAGCAGTCAGGACCGCTTAGGCTACACCTTC.

This clone was detected a few times. The chain recombines TRBV4-1 with TRBJ1-5, with TRBD1 identical over 10 bases. The germline CDR1 and CDR2 sequences are MGHRA and YSYEKL. V was clipped by 8 bases and J by 4 bases; unmatched bases: 2. CDR3 length equals 13 residues. The CDR3: CASGGQGNQPQHF. The CDR3 DNA is TGCGCCAGCGGGGGACAGGGGAATCAGCCCCAGCATTTT.

V and J are TRBV5-1 and TRBJ2-1; 11 positions match TRBD2. Germline V gives CDR1 SGHRS, CDR2 YFSETQ. V shed 0 bases, J shed 5 bases, and the junction held 4 bases outside the gene matches. This CDR3 comprises 16 residues. CDR3 residues: CASSLETSGVNNEQFF. The DNA of the CDR3 is TGCGCCAGCAGCTTGGAGACTAGCGGGGTAAACAATGAGCAGTTCTTC.

The rearrangement uses TRBV7-2 and TRBJ2-3; D call uncertain. The CDR3 covers 14 residues. Between the trimmed V and J ends, which lost 6 bases and 0 bases, there was a span of 10 bases. CDR1 and CDR2 from the germline V gene are SGHTA and FQGNSA. The CDR3 DNA follows: TGTGCCAGCAGGGATCTAAAAAGCACAGATACGCAGTATTTT. Translated: CASRDLKSTDTQYF.

This sequence joins TRBV18 and TRBJ1-3; D remains ambiguous. There are 18 residues in the CDR3. Trimming left V 3 bases short and J 1 base short, with 19 bases between. The germline CDR1 and CDR2 sequences are KGHSH and LQKENI. The CDR3 reads CASSPNLFPSASGNTIYF. The CDR3 DNA follows: TGTGCCAGCTCACCGAACCTCTTTCCCTCAGCGTCTGGAAACACCATATATTTT.